The T cell receptor (beta chain) described here comes from a study of molecular identifiers for immune sequencing clone quantification. General study points: Highly expanded clone sizes could be underestimated by identical TCR molecules that share a barcode.

A few counts support this clonotype. Antigen unknown. TCRdb independently ran MiXCR on the PCR reads; one entry per CDR3 protein. The sample includes around 470,000 distinct CDR3 sequences, less than 30% of them seen just once. Germline-derived CDR1 and CDR2 are LGHNA and YNFKEQ. The CDR3 consists of 16 residues. Trimming took 3 bases from V and 1 from J, leaving 16 bases between them. The V and J genes are TRBV4-2 and TRBJ2-7; weak D call: TRBD1 (5 bases). This clonotype was obtained from a human donor in good health. Some libraries in this study had Jurkat cell RNA spiked in. The sequenced sample was naive CD8+ T cells from blood, with Jurkat cell RNA spiked in. Specified subset: FACS-sorted CD8+CD4-CCR7+CD45RA+ naive T cells. CDR3 residues: CASSHITGDLSYEQYF. The CDR3 DNA follows: TGTGCCAGCAGCCACATCACAGGCGACCTATCCTACGAGCAGTACTTC.